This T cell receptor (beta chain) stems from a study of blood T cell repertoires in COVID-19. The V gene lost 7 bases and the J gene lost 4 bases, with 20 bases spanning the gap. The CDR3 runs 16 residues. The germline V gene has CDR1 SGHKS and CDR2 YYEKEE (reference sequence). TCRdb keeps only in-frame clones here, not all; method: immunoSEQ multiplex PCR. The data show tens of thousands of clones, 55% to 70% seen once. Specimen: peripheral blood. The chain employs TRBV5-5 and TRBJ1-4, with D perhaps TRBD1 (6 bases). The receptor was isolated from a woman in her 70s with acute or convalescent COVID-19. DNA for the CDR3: TGTGCCAGCGGGGGCGGATCCCTCGATTTTAATGAAAAACTGTTTTTT. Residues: CASGGGSLDFNEKLFF.